This T cell receptor (beta chain) originates from a study of metastatic and nonmetastatic thyroid tumors. The overall study: Repertoires were compared across blood and tumor or nodule tissue from malignant and benign thyroid patients.

Whole-study findings and limits: Across blood and tumor, TCR beta diversity in malignant thyroid tumors was reportedly significantly higher than in benign nodules.

In its sample, this clone was seen once. Its antigen is not identified. V lost 4 bases, J lost 8 bases, and 9 bases lay in between. The V gene's germline CDR1 is SGHNT and CDR2 YENEEA. CDR3 length: 12 residues. Authors' data handling: What underpinned the distant-metastasis classifier for papillary thyroid cancer was the set of CDR3 differences across clinicopathological groups. TCRdb re-called the PCR reads through MiXCR. In this record, the V and J calls reflect TCRdb's handling and not the investigators' own analysis. The table has 49,000 or so clones, 20% to 25% seen once. Until they underwent thyroid surgery, no patient had received any treatment.

The specimen sequenced was blood. The chain recombines TRBV11-3 with TRBJ2-1, with D tentatively TRBD1 or TRBD2 (5 bases each). This TCR came from a male donor with papillary thyroid cancer or a benign thyroid nodule (not recorded which). Some clones in this sample may be carry-over from other donors' samples. The CDR3 region is CASSWDGDEQFF. The CDR3 DNA reads TGTGCCAGCAGCTGGGACGGGGATGAGCAGTTCTTC.